The text below deals with one T cell receptor (beta chain). No cognate antigen has been identified for it. Per-base qualities were not stored, and no clone one base away is much larger. The sample originates from a study of blood T cell repertoires in COVID-19 (dated by TCRdb to the early 2020s). At the level of the whole study: Samples covering the acute and convalescent phases of COVID-19 were provided by collaborators in the United States, Italy and Spain. The material from the prospective study consisted of cDNA or gDNA derived from T cells, B-cell-depleted T cells, or PBMCs. Deeply sampled blood TCRbeta repertoires from subjects exposed to, actively infected with, or recovered from COVID-19 were included in the dataset. The repertoires were released in a freely available public database intended as a resource for research on the immune response to SARS-CoV-2. The samples were drawn from the first 160 participants of the ongoing ImmuneRACE study and from 950 to 1,500 subjects provided by 6 global collaborators. Nearly every sample came with metadata listing a de-identified subject ID, COVID-19 status, age in years and sex. Where available, HLA class I and class II types were taken from metadata supplied by the sample provider and were not determined by assay-based typing. Study-level results and caveats: The amount of clinical and demographic metadata varied by source and participant and was provided uncurated.

Collaborating institutions collected whole blood in K2EDTA tubes following their own protocols. For TCRbeta analysis, collaborators shipped samples in one of three forms: frozen whole blood, isolated PBMCs, or DNA extracted from either of those sample types. CDR1 and CDR2, per the germline V gene, are SGHDN and FVKESK. Inclusive of the bounding cysteine and phenylalanine, the CDR3 is 15 residues long. Kept here is only the CDR3 DNA, which spans 45 bases and is read in frame from base 1. V is trimmed back by 4 bases and J by 4 bases, and the junction contains 7 bases that no gene match accounts for. TCRbeta CDR3 regions were amplified from genomic DNA using the immunoSEQ Assay, a bias-controlled multiplex PCR. On the study's bioinformatics: Nucleated cell counts per sample were estimated from amplification of reference gene primers within the assay. To quantify the absolute abundance of each unique TCRbeta CDR3 rearrangement, sequence reads were collapsed and filtered. For each sample, productive Simpson clonality was calculated as the square root of Simpson's diversity index across productive rearrangements. Sourced from immuneACCESS, this table was stored by TCRdb with only in-frame sequences that have V and J called. A share of the clones is absent; for the studies checked, an unresolved V gene accounts for under half, and the remainder has no known explanation. That table supplies the V and J calls and clone size; D and trimming were determined from the DNA. For this sample there are some 200,000 clones; approximately 87% appear just once. The ten biggest clones cover about 2.2% of the sample.

The chain joins TRBV14 to TRBJ2-5, and 9 bases in between align with TRBD1. The sample consisted of peripheral blood. The clonotype was recovered from a woman between 50 and 59 years old with acute or convalescent COVID-19. The CDR3 in this case is CASSLRQGGGETQYF. The nucleotide sequence reads as follows: TGTGCCAGCAGCCTCCGACAGGGGGGAGGAGAGACCCAGTACTTC.